A single sample is the source of the 20 T cell receptor beta chains below, sequenced in a study of beta chain features in type 1 diabetes. Points from the study as a whole: There was a moderate but significant shortening of TCRB CDR3s in all four CD4+ subsets of Type 1 diabetes patients.

Reverse transcribing all isolated RNA meant expressed TCRB transcripts were sequenced. Data came from immunoSEQ multiplex PCR; TCRdb stores just in-frame clones and leaves some out. The sample carries 100,000 to 150,000 clones, around 9% recorded once. Antigen specificity for these receptors is unknown. The material sequenced was central memory CD4+ T cells from blood. Receptors were obtained from a man younger than 40 with type 1 diabetes.

This clone appeared a few times. This CDR3 reads CASSSHMGQRSDTF. The CDR3 DNA reads TGTGCCAGCAGCTCCCATATGGGACAGCGTAGCGACACCTTC. This chain uses TRBV28 with TRBJ1-2; 7 bases are a match to TRBD1. The V gene end was trimmed by 6 bases and the J gene end by 12 bases; junction bases not matched to a gene: 16. Germline CDR1 and CDR2: MDHEN and SYDVKM. The CDR3 runs 14 residues.

The chain carries TRBV25-1 and TRBJ2-4; 7 nucleotides match TRBD1. V shed 5 bases and J 7 bases; nucleotides not matched to a gene: 8. Germline V lookup: CDR1 MGHDK, CDR2 SYGVNS. The length of the CDR3 is 14 residues. The CDR3 region is CASSPRTGWNIQYF. Here the CDR3 DNA reads TGTGCCAGCAGTCCCAGGACAGGTTGGAACATTCAGTACTTC.

V and J are TRBV28 and TRBJ2-7; D may be TRBD1 (6 bases). V dropped 7 bases and J dropped 2 bases, with 9 bases sitting between them. The CDR3 loop spans 12 amino acids. CDR1 is MDHEN and CDR2 is SYDVKM in the germline V gene. The CDR3 sequence: CASTRTAYEQYF. CDR3 nucleotides: TGTGCCAGCACTCGGACAGCCTACGAGCAGTACTTC.

There are a few counts of this clone. The chain links TRBV5-1 to TRBJ2-5, with TRBD2 identical over 7 bases. Per the germline V gene, CDR1 is SGHRS and CDR2 is YFSETQ. The CDR3 length is 13 residues. V lost 7 bases, J lost 5 bases, and 8 bases stayed unmatched. CDR3 in amino acids: CASRASGGETQYF. CDR3 in DNA: TGCGCCAGCCGGGCTAGCGGCGGGGAGACCCAGTACTTC.

This clone was counted between two and nine times. The V gene is TRBV7-2, the J gene TRBJ2-1, with D possibly TRBD2 on 6 matching bases. The germline V and J ends were trimmed by 5 bases and 5 bases, with 22 bases remaining between them. CDR1 SGHTA and CDR2 FQGNSA come from the germline V gene. CDR3 size: 17 residues. CDR3 sequence reads: CASSQEWSGDLDNEQFF. CDR3 DNA: TGTGCCAGCAGCCAAGAGTGGAGTGGGGACTTGGACAATGAGCAGTTCTTC.

This chain uses TRBV7-3 with TRBJ2-5, with 7 bases matching TRBD1. Trimming took 5 bases from V and 1 from J; bases not matched to a gene: 1. CDR3 length: 13 residues. Germline lookup yields CDR1 SGHTA and CDR2 FQGTGA. The CDR3 DNA reads TGTGCCAGCAGCCGGGACAGCCAAGAGACCCAGTACTTC. Its translation: CASSRDSQETQYF.

This sequence joins TRBV6-5 and TRBJ2-5, with 7 bases fitting TRBD2. CDR1 and CDR2 from the germline V gene are MNHEY and SVGAGI. Trimming at V came to 7 bases and at J to 2 bases, leaving 10 bases not matched to a gene. CDR3 length: 15 amino acids. CDR3 sequence (DNA): TGTGCCAGCACCTTCGGGACTATGGGGCAAGAGACCCAGTACTTC. As protein: CASTFGTMGQETQYF.

This clone appeared a few times. CDR3: CASSLDRTGGADTQYF. CDR3 nucleotides: TGTGCCAGCAGCCTAGATAGAACCGGGGGGGCAGATACGCAGTATTTT. This chain links TRBV7-6 with TRBJ2-3; 8 bases line up with TRBD2. V lost 5 bases, J lost 4 bases, and 11 bases stayed unmatched. This CDR3 spans 16 amino acids. In germline, CDR1 is SGHVS, CDR2 FNYEAQ.

This clone was counted ten times or more. The rearrangement joins TRBV29-1 to TRBJ2-1, with TRBD1 matching over 7 bases. Germline trimming cut 8 bases from V and 11 bases from J; bases unmatched to any gene: 9. The germline V gene encodes CDR1 SQVTM and CDR2 ANQGSEA. The length of the CDR3 is 11 residues. CDR3 DNA sequence: TGCAGCCAATACAGGGGTGATAAGCAGTTCTTC. Residues: CSQYRGDKQFF.

The chain uses TRBV18 and TRBJ2-5; 8 nucleotides align to TRBD2. V dropped 3 bases and J dropped 5; count of bases not matched to a gene: 11. This CDR3 comprises 16 residues. The germline V gene encodes CDR1 KGHSH and CDR2 LQKENI. In DNA form, the CDR3 reads TGTGCCAGCTCACCGAGCGGGGGATCTCCGTCGGAGACCCAGTACTTC. It translates to CASSPSGGSPSETQYF.

This clone was observed once. The chain uses TRBV2 and TRBJ2-7, with 8 bases aligning to TRBD2. V trimming: 5 bases; J trimming: 1 base; junction bases outside the gene matches: 4. CDR1 is SNHLY, CDR2 FYNNEI, per germline. The CDR3 consists of 14 residues. The CDR3 region has the DNA TGTGCCAGCAGTCCCGGGGGGGGGTCCTACGAGCAGTACTTC. It specifies CASSPGGGSYEQYF. Complete variable domain (other parts from reference TRBV2 and TRBJ2-7): EPEVTQTPSHQVTQMGQEVILRCVPISNHLYFYWYRQILGQKVEFLVSFYNNEISEKSEIFDDQFSVERPDGSNFTLKIRSTKLEDSAMYFCASSPGGGSYEQYFGPGTRLTVT.

V is TRBV9 and J is TRBJ2-3, with D perhaps matching TRBD2 (5 bases). Trimming left V 3 bases short and J 8 bases short, with 7 bases between. Germline V lookup: CDR1 SGDLS, CDR2 YYNGEE. The CDR3 totals 11 residues. DNA for the CDR3: TGTGCCAGCAGCGCAGGAGGTACGCAGTATTTT. Its translation: CASSAGGTQYF.

This clone appeared a few times. The chain links TRBV5-1 to TRBJ2-1; 9 nucleotides align to TRBD2. This CDR3 is built from 15 residues. Trimming cost V 0 bases and J 2 bases; bases outside gene matches: 0. Germline V gene sequence: CDR1 SGHRS, CDR2 YFSETQ. CDR3 sequence: CASSLVAGAYNEQFF. CDR3 coding DNA: TGCGCCAGCAGCTTGGTAGCGGGGGCCTACAATGAGCAGTTCTTC.

At least ten counts were recorded for this clone. This chain connects TRBV29-1 to TRBJ1-1, with 7 bases that match TRBD1. The V and J ends lost 4 bases and 7 bases, in that order; junction bases with no gene match: 3. Germline V CDR1 and CDR2: SQVTM, ANQGSEA. This CDR3 region has 11 residues. The CDR3 loop reads CSVVGQDEAFF. The DNA for the CDR3 is TGCAGCGTTGTCGGACAGGATGAAGCTTTCTTT.

This clone was seen only a few times. The chain carries TRBV7-3 and TRBJ1-6, with 11 bases identical to TRBD1. Germline CDR1 reads SGHTA; CDR2 reads FQGTGA. The J segment lost 9 bases and the V segment lost 6 bases, leaving 7 bases of the junction unmatched. This CDR3 region has 15 residues. For the CDR3, the DNA is TGTGCCAGCAGTCTAGATGGGACAGGGGGTTCACCCCTCCACTTT. Translation: CASSLDGTGGSPLHF. Supplemented by reference TRBV7-3 and TRBJ1-6, the full variable domain reads GAGVSQTPSNKVTEKGKYVELRCDPISGHTALYWYRQSLGQGPEFLIYFQGTGAADDSGLPNDRFFAVRPEGSVSTLKIQRTERGDSAVYLCASSLDGTGGSPLHFGNGTRLTVT.

The sample holds a few counts of this clone. The V gene is TRBV5-1, the J gene TRBJ2-7; TRBD1 agrees at 8 bases. Germline loops: CDR1 SGHRS, CDR2 YFSETQ. V shed 2 bases, J shed 4 bases, and the junction held 5 bases outside the gene matches. This CDR3 contains 14 residues. CDR3 DNA: TGCGCCAGCAGCTTTCACAGGGGGGAGTACGAGCAGTACTTC. Protein sequence: CASSFHRGEYEQYF.

This clone was observed a handful of times. The chain carries TRBV4-2 and TRBJ1-2; 9 bases align to TRBD1. The germline gives CDR1 LGHNA, CDR2 YNFKEQ. This CDR3 is 14 amino acids long. J lost 3 bases, V lost 1 base, and 0 bases had no gene match. DNA for the CDR3: TGTGCCAGCAGCCAAGGGGACAGGGACTATGGCTACACCTTC. This translates into CASSQGDRDYGYTF.

The V and J genes are TRBV27 and TRBJ1-4; D ambiguous. Germline CDR1 reads MNHEY; CDR2 reads SMNVEV (reference sequence). This CDR3 comprises 13 residues. V dropped 8 bases and J dropped 7 bases, with 14 bases sitting between them. The CDR3 protein is CASRALGGEKLFF. For the CDR3, the DNA is TGTGCCAGCCGGGCCCTCGGAGGTGAAAAACTGTTTTTT.

The chain employs TRBV7-2 and TRBJ1-1; 10 bases agree with TRBD1. V lost 5 bases, J lost 5 bases, and 5 bases stayed unmatched. The germline V gene encodes CDR1 SGHTA and CDR2 FQGNSA. The CDR3 has 14 amino acids. Here the CDR3 reads CASSRTGGGTEAFF. The CDR3 DNA follows: TGTGCCAGCAGCAGGACAGGGGGTGGGACTGAAGCTTTCTTT.

This clone was observed a few times. The V and J genes are TRBV18 and TRBJ2-1; 9 bases fit TRBD1. The CDR3 spans 15 residues. Germline V gene data show CDR1 as KGHSH and CDR2 as LQKENI. The V segment lost 4 bases and the J segment 7 bases; nucleotides outside the gene matches: 8. CDR3 sequence reads: CASSQTDRGKNEQFF. Written as DNA, the CDR3 is TGTGCCAGCTCACAGACCGACAGGGGGAAGAATGAGCAGTTCTTC.